This T cell receptor beta chain was identified in a study of follicular helper T cells after annual influenza vaccination. In the study overall: For some subjects, blood spans the 2013-2014, 2014-2015 and 2015-2016 annual vaccinations.

Method: immunoSEQ multiplex PCR; TCRdb's copy keeps in-frame clones and lacks some. The data show about 11,000 clones, with more than 65% seen just once and about 0.91% held by the top ten. This CDR3 has 14 residues. Germline-derived CDR1 and CDR2 are MNHEY and SVGAGI. V dropped 5 bases and J dropped 6 bases, with 15 bases sitting between them. The time point denotes: 2014-2015 season, pre-vaccination. This TCR derives from an adult who received the influenza vaccine. The chain joins TRBV6-5 to TRBJ2-3; tentatively, D is TRBD1 (6 bases). This specimen consisted of CXCR5- memory CD4+ T cells sorted from blood, obtained on the day of influenza vaccination. This CDR3 is CASSPQSRGDTQYF. The CDR3 bases are TGTGCCAGCAGTCCCCAATCCAGGGGCGATACGCAGTATTTT.